These T cell receptor beta chains were read from a single sample in a study of regulatory T cells in long-lasting Graves disease. TCRdb re-analysed the multiplex PCR reads in MiXCR, keeping a single row per CDR3 protein. This sample has some 340,000 distinct CDR3 sequences; roughly 10% occur once, and the top ten carry 15% to 20%. The sample also formed part of further work on T cells in Graves' hyperthyroidism and ophthalmopathy.

This sample comprised peripheral blood mononuclear cells (PBMCs), obtained at new diagnosis, from a patient treated with antithyroid drugs. The receptors originated from a woman aged 18 to 35 with Graves disease. The CDR3 runs from the conserved cysteine through the conserved F or W. The D gene is left open where the match is weak.

j_gene	v_gene	d_gene	CDR3aa
TRBJ1-2	TRBV6-2/TRBV6-3	.	CASSEGGTGGGYTF
TRBJ1-2	TRBV10-3	.	CAISETNYGYTF
TRBJ1-5	TRBV30	.	CAWIIHQPQHF
TRBJ1-1	TRBV9	.	CARSNRVVANTEAFF
TRBJ1-2	TRBV2	.	CASSEGFLGNYGYTF
.	TRBV20-1	.	CSAGYRLEGETQYF
TRBJ2-7	TRBV2	TRBD2	CASRPPGLAESYEQYF
TRBJ2-2	TRBV24-1	.	CATSDFKAVNTGELFF
TRBJ2-1	TRBV10-3	.	CAISEWSVRGGRSYNEQFF
TRBJ2-3	TRBV11-2	.	CASTLNPGLLTDTQYF
TRBJ2-1	TRBV20-1	.	CSADGSSYNEQFF
TRBJ1-2	TRBV7-6	.	CASSLDGRYGYTF
TRBJ2-7	TRBV6-1	TRBD2	CASSQGGRGAYEQYF
TRBJ1-1	TRBV29-1	.	CSVEDRYGVAGDLNTEAFF